The 12 T cell receptor beta chains in this list originate from one sample, sequenced in a study of blood T cell repertoires in COVID-19. Here immunoSEQ multiplex PCR was the method, and the copy in TCRdb shows in-frame clones only, minus some. The data show tens of thousands of clones, roughly 78% seen once. The material sequenced was peripheral blood. The origin of the receptors is a man in his sixties with acute or convalescent COVID-19.

This clone appeared a single time. CDR3 protein: CATSDLGGSRNEQFF. The CDR3 DNA reads as TGTGCCACCAGTGATTTAGGCGGGAGTAGGAATGAGCAGTTCTTC. The chain uses TRBV24-1 and TRBJ2-1; 7 nucleotides match TRBD2. The V and J ends lost 1 base and 7 bases, in that order; junction bases with no gene match: 6. Looked up from germline, CDR1 is KGHDR and CDR2 is SFDVKD. CDR3 length: 15 amino acids.

The chain links TRBV20-1 to TRBJ2-1; 10 bases align to TRBD1. V gave up 3 bases and J gave up 7 bases; unmatched junction bases: 9. Germline-derived CDR1 and CDR2 are DFQATT and SNEGSKA (reference sequence). This CDR3 is built from 15 residues. For the CDR3, the DNA is TGCAGTGCTAGTACGGGACAGGGGTTTTTAAATGAGCAGTTCTTC. Protein product: CSASTGQGFLNEQFF.

The chain is built from TRBV11-2 and TRBJ2-2, with D unclear. This CDR3 contains 13 residues. Trimming took 3 bases from V and 2 from J, leaving 4 bases between them. Germline V gene data show CDR1 as SGHAT and CDR2 as FQNNGV. The CDR3 spells CASSLANTGELFF. CDR3 bases: TGTGCCAGCAGCTTGGCTAACACCGGGGAGCTGTTTTTT. The full variable domain, with the rest looked up from reference TRBV11-2 and TRBJ2-2, is EAGVAQSPRYKIIEKRQSVAFWCNPISGHATLYWYQQILGQGPKLLIQFQNNGVVDDSQLPKDRFSAERLKGVDSTLKIQPAKLEDSAVYLCASSLANTGELFFGEGSRLTVL.

A few counts support this clone. The chain recombines TRBV5-6 with TRBJ2-3; 11 positions match TRBD2. Germline CDR1 is SGHDT and CDR2 is YYEEEE. Trimming at V came to 1 base and at J to 5 bases, leaving 12 bases not matched to a gene. This CDR3 has 18 residues. The CDR3 DNA follows: TGTGCCAGCAGCTTGTGGCTAGCGGGGGGCCTACCTGGAGATACGCAGTATTTT. Amino acids: CASSLWLAGGLPGDTQYF.

This sequence joins TRBV12-5 and TRBJ2-3, with TRBD2 identical over 7 bases. The CDR3 loop spans 16 amino acids. The J segment lost 2 bases and the V segment lost 0 bases, leaving 5 bases of the junction unmatched. Germline-derived CDR1 and CDR2 are LGHNT and FRNRAP. CDR3 loop: CASGLVRSGITDTQYF. DNA for the CDR3: TGTGCTAGTGGTTTGGTACGGAGCGGGATCACAGATACGCAGTATTTT. Full variable domain (missing parts from reference TRBV12-5 and TRBJ2-3): DARVTQTPRHKVTEMGQEVTMRCQPILGHNTVFWYRQTMMQGLELLAYFRNRAPLDDSGMPKDRFSAEMPDATLATLKIQPSEPRDSAVYFCASGLVRSGITDTQYFGPGTRLTVL.

The rearrangement uses TRBV12-3 or TRBV12-4 and TRBJ1-4; D ambiguous. The CDR3 has 12 amino acids. Trimming left V 4 bases short and J 8 bases short, with 8 bases between. The CDR3 reads CASSWGGEKLFF. CDR3 DNA: TGTGCCAGCAGTTGGGGAGGCGAAAAACTGTTTTTT.

This chain joins TRBV30 and TRBJ2-3; tentative D call: TRBD1 (5 bases). Trimming cost V 1 base and J 12 bases, with 8 bases left between them. Per germline, CDR1 GTSNPN and CDR2 SVGIG (reference sequence). The CDR3 has 10 amino acids. CDR3 bases: TGTGCCTGGAGTGAAGGGGTACAGTATTTT. Its translation: CAWSEGVQYF.

V and J are TRBV7-2 and TRBJ1-1, with 8 bases aligning to TRBD1. With V trimmed by 2 bases and J by 5 bases, 7 bases remained unmatched. This CDR3 has 15 amino acids. Germline CDR1 reads SGHTA; CDR2 reads FQGNSA. Here the CDR3 reads CASSLSRGRQTEAFF. In nucleotides, the CDR3 is TGTGCCAGCAGCTTATCCAGGGGGCGGCAGACTGAAGCTTTCTTT.

This clone was seen a handful of times. The V gene is TRBV7-3, the J gene TRBJ2-1; TRBD1 matches at 9 bases. With V trimmed by 8 bases and J by 6 bases, 8 bases remained unmatched. CDR3 length equals 14 residues. Germline CDR1 is SGHTA and CDR2 is FQGTGA. CDR3: CASADGTGINEQFF. CDR3 nucleotide sequence: TGTGCCAGCGCCGACGGGACAGGGATCAATGAGCAGTTCTTC. The variable domain in full, with the rest retrieved from reference TRBV7-3 and TRBJ2-1, is GAGVSQTPSNKVTEKGKYVELRCDPISGHTALYWYRQSLGQGPEFLIYFQGTGAADDSGLPNDRFFAVRPEGSVSTLKIQRTERGDSAVYLCASADGTGINEQFFGPGTRLTVL.

The table lists this clone with a count of one. This rearrangement joins TRBV14 to TRBJ1-3; D remains unclear. Looked up from germline, CDR1 is SGHDN and CDR2 is FVKESK. Deletions cut 4 bases from V and 4 bases from J, with 5 bases between. This CDR3 is 12 amino acids long. CDR3 in DNA: TGTGCCAGCAGCCGTACAGGAAACACCATATATTTT. It translates to CASSRTGNTIYF.

This chain connects TRBV7-9 to TRBJ2-3, with D hard to call. Per the germline V gene, CDR1 is SEHNR and CDR2 is FQNEAQ (reference sequence). V shed 4 bases and J shed 4 bases, with 6 bases lying between them. CDR3 length: 12 amino acids. The CDR3 bases are TGTGCCAGCAGCTCCCTAGCAGATACGCAGTATTTT. It yields the protein CASSSLADTQYF.

This clone was found once. The gene calls are TRBV7-2 and TRBJ1-4; weak D call: TRBD1 (5 bases). The V end lost 1 base, the J end lost 8 bases, and 11 bases lay between the germline ends. The CDR3 totals 14 residues. From germline, CDR1 is SGHTA and CDR2 FQGNSA. The CDR3 sequence: CASSLGGAGEKLFF. The DNA for the CDR3 is TGTGCCAGCAGCTTAGGGGGCGCAGGAGAAAAACTGTTTTTT.